This section outlines one T cell receptor beta chain sequence together with its context. The data stem from a study of blood T cell repertoires in COVID-19. The V and J ends lost 0 bases and 11 bases respectively, with 9 bases between them. The CDR3 consists of 12 residues. The germline V gene encodes CDR1 SGDLS and CDR2 YYNGEE. Sequencing used immunoSEQ multiplex PCR; TCRdb keeps in-frame clones, though not all of them. The data show 70,000 or so clones, 90% seen once. Sequencing was performed on peripheral blood. The sequence was collected from a man aged 45 to 65 with acute or convalescent COVID-19. The chain recombines TRBV9 with TRBJ2-1; tentatively, D is TRBD1 (5 bases). CDR3 sequence reads: CASSVDTGQQFF. DNA for the CDR3: TGTGCCAGCAGCGTAGATACAGGTCAGCAGTTCTTC.